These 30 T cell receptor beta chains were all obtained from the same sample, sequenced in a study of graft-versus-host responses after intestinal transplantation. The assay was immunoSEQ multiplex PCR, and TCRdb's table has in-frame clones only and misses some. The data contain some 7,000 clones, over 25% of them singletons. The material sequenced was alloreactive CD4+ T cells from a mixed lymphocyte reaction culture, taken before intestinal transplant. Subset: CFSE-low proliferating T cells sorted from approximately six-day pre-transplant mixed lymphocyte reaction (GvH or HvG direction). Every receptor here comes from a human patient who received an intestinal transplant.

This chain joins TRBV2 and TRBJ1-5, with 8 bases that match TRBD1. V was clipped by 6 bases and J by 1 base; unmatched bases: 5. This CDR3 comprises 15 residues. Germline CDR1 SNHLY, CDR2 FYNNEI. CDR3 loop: CASRNTGGSNQPQHF. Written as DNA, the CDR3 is TGTGCCAGCAGAAATACAGGGGGAAGCAATCAGCCCCAGCATTTT.

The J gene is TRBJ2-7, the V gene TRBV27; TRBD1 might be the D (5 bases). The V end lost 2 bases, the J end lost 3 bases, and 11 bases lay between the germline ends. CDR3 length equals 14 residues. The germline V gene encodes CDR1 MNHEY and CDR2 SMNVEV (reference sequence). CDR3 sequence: CASSLIGALYEQYF. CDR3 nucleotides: TGTGCCAGCAGTTTAATTGGGGCCCTCTACGAGCAGTACTTC.

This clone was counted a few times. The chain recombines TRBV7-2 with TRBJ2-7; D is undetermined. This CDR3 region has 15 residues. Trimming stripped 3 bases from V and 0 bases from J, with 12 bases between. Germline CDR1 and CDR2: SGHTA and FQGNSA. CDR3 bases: TGTGCCAGCAGCTTTGTCGTGGGCCCCTCCTACGAGCAGTACTTC. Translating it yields CASSFVVGPSYEQYF.

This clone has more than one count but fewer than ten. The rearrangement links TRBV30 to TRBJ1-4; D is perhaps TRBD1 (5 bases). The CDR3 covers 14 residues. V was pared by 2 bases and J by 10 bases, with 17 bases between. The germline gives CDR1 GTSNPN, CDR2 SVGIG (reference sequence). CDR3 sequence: CAWSPWTIVGKLFF. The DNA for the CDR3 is TGTGCCTGGAGTCCGTGGACAATTGTCGGAAAACTGTTTTTT.

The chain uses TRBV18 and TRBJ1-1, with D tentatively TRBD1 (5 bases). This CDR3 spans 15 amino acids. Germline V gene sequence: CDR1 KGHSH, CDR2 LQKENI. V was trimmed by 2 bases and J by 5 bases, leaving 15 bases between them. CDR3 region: CASSPGLGAYTEAFF. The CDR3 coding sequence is TGTGCCAGCTCACCAGGGTTAGGGGCGTATACTGAAGCTTTCTTT.

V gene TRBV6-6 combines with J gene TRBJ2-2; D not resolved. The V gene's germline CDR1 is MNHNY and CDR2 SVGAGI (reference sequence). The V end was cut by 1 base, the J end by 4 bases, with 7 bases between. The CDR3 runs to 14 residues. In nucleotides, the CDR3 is TGTGCCAGCAGTTACTTTAGGACCACCGGGGAGCTGTTTTTT. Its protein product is CASSYFRTTGELFF.

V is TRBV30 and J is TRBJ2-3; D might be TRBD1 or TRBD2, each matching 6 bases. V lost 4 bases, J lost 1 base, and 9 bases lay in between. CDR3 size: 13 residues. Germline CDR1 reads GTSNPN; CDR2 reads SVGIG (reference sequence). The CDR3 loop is CAWKGGGTDTQYF. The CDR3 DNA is TGTGCCTGGAAGGGGGGCGGCACAGATACGCAGTATTTT.

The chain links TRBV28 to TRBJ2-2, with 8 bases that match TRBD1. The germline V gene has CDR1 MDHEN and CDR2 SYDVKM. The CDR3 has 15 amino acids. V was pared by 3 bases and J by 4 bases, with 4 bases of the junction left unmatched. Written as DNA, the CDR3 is TGTGCCAGCAGTTTCCAGGGGGCCGGCACCGGGGAGCTGTTTTTT. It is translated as CASSFQGAGTGELFF.

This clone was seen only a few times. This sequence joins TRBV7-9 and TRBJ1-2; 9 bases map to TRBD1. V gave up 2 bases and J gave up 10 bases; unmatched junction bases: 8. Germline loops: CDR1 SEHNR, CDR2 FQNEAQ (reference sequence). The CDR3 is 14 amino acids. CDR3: CASSLTGGQGHYTF. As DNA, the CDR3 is TGTGCCAGCAGCTTAACGGGGGGACAGGGTCACTACACCTTC. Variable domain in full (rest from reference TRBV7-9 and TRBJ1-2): DTGVSQNPRHKITKRGQNVTFRCDPISEHNRLYWYRQTLGQGPEFLTYFQNEAQLEKSRLLSDRFSAERPKGSFSTLEIQRTEQGDSAMYLCASSLTGGQGHYTFGSGTRLTVV.

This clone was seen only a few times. The CDR3 DNA reads as TGTGCCAGCAGCTTGACCGGGACTAGCGGTAGTACCCAGTACTTC. Its translation is CASSLTGTSGSTQYF. The chain carries TRBV7-4 and TRBJ2-5; the match to TRBD2 covers 11 bases. Germline V lookup: CDR1 SGHVT, CDR2 SQSDAQ. V lost 3 bases and J lost 8; bases outside the gene matches: 8. This CDR3 region has 15 residues.

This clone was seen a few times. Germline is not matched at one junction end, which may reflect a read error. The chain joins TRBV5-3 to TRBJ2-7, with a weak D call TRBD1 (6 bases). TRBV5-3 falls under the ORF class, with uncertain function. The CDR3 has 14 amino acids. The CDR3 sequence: CASSFAGVRYEQYF. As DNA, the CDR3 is TGTGCCAGCAGCTTCGCAGGGGTCCGCTACGAGCAGTACTTC.

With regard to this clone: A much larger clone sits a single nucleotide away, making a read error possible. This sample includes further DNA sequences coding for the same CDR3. CDR3 sequence (DNA): TGTGCCAGCAGTGAGGGGACCACAGGGAACGAAAAACTGTTTTTT. Amino acids: CASSEGTTGNEKLFF. This rearrangement joins TRBV6-1 to TRBJ1-4, with a tentative D call TRBD1 (6 bases). This CDR3 has 15 residues. The germline V gene has CDR1 MNHNS and CDR2 SASEGT. V shed 3 bases and J shed 8 bases, with 16 bases lying between them.

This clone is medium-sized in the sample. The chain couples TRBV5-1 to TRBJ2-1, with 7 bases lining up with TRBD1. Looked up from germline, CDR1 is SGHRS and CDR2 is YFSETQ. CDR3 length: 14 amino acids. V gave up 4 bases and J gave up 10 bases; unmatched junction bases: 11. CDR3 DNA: TGCGCCAGCAGCCTACGACAGGGCCCGGGGGAGCAGTTCTTC. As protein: CASSLRQGPGEQFF.

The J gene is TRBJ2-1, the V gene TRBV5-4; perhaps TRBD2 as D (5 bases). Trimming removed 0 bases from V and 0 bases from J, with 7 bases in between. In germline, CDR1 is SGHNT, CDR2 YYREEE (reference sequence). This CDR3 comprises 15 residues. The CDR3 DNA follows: TGTGCCAGCAGCTTGGTAGGGAGCTCCTACAATGAGCAGTTCTTC. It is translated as CASSLVGSSYNEQFF.

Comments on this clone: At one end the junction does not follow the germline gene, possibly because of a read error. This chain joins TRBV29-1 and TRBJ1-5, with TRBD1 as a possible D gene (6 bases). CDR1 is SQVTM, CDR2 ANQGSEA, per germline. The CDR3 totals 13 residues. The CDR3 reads CRVVGGAGQPQHF. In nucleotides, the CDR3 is TGCAGGGTTGTGGGGGGGGCGGGTCAGCCCCAGCATTTT.

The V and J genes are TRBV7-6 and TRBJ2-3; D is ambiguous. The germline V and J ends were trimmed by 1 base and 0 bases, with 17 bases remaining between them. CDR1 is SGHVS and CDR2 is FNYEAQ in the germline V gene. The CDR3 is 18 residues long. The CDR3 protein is CASSLGPKLKGSTDTQYF. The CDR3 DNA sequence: TGTGCCAGCAGCTTAGGTCCAAAACTAAAGGGTAGCACAGATACGCAGTATTTT.

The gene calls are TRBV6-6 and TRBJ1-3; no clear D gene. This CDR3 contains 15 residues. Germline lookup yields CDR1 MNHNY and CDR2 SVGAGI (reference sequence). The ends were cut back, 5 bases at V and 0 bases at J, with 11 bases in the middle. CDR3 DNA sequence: TGTGCCAGCAGTCCCGATCCGTACTCTGGAAACACCATATATTTT. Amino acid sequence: CASSPDPYSGNTIYF.

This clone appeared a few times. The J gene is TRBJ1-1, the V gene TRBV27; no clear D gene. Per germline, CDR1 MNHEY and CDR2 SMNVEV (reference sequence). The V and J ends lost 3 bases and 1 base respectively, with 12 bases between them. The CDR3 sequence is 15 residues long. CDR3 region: CASSFMSSGNTEAFF. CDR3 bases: TGTGCCAGCAGTTTCATGTCCTCCGGGAACACTGAAGCTTTCTTT.

CDR3 sequence (DNA): TGTGCCAGCAGCTTGGAGGCTGTTACGCAGTATTTT. Protein product: CASSLEAVTQYF. The chain employs TRBV7-9 and TRBJ2-3; D may be TRBD2 (5 bases). The CDR3 length is 12 residues. Germline loops: CDR1 SEHNR, CDR2 FQNEAQ (reference sequence). The V gene lost 3 bases and the J gene lost 8 bases, with 9 bases spanning the gap.

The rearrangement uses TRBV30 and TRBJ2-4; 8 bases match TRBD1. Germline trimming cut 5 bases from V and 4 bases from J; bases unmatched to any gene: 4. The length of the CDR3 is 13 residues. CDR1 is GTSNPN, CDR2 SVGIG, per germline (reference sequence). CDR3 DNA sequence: TGTGCCTGGTCCAGGGGGCGTAAAAACATTCAGTACTTC. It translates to CAWSRGRKNIQYF.

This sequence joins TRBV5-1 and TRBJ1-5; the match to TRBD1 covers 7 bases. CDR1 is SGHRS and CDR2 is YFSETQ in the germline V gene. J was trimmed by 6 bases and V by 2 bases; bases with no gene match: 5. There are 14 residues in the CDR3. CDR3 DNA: TGCGCCAGCAGCTTTTCAGGGGGTCTTCAGCCCCAGCATTTT. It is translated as CASSFSGGLQPQHF.

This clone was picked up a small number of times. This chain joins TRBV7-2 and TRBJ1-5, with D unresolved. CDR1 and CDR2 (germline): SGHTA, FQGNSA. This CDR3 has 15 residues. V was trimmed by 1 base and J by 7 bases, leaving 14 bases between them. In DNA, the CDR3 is TGTGCCAGCAGCTTAGTGGCAGCGTCTAACCAGCCCCAGCATTTT. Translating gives CASSLVAASNQPQHF.

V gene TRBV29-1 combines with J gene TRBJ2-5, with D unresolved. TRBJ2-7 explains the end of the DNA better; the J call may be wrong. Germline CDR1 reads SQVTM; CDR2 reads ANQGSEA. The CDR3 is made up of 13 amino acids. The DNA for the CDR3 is TGCAGCGCTACGGGTCCAGAACACTACGAGCAGTACTTC. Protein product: CSATGPEHYEQYF.

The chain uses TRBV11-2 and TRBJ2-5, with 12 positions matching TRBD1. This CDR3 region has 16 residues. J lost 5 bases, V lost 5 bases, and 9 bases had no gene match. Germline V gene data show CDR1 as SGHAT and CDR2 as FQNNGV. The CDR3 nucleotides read TGTGCCAGCAGCCCTCGGGGACAGGGGGCTTGGGAGACCCAGTACTTC. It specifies CASSPRGQGAWETQYF.

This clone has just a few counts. The CDR3 here is CASSYSLAGAYEQYF. CDR3 bases: TGTGCCAGCAGTTATTCACTAGCGGGGGCCTACGAGCAGTACTTC. The chain employs TRBV6-6 and TRBJ2-7, with 11 bases identical to TRBD2. With 3 bases clipped from V and 2 bases from J, the junction kept 3 bases outside the gene matches. This CDR3 is built from 15 residues. The V gene's germline CDR1 is MNHNY and CDR2 SVGAGI (reference sequence).

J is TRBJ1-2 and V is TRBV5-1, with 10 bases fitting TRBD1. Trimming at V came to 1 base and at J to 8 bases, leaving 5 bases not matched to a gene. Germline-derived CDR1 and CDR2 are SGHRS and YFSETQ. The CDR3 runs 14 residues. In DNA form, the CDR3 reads TGCGCCAGCAGCTTGCGACAGGGGGCGCTCGGCTACACCTTC. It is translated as CASSLRQGALGYTF.

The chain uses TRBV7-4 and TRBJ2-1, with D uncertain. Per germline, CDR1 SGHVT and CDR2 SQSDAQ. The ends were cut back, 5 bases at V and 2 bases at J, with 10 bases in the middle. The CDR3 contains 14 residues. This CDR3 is CASSPLRPYNEQFF. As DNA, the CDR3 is TGTGCCAGCAGCCCCCTCCGGCCCTACAATGAGCAGTTCTTC. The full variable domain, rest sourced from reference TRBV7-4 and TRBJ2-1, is GAGVSQSPRYKVAKRGRDVALRCDSISGHVTLYWYRQTLGQGSEVLTYSQSDAQRDKSGRPSGRFSAERPERSVSTLKIQRTEQGDSAVYLCASSPLRPYNEQFFGPGTRLTVL.

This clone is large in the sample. CDR3 sequence reads: CASSPFSGRTGELFF. CDR3 nucleotides: TGTGCCAGCAGCCCGTTTAGCGGAAGGACCGGGGAGCTGTTTTTT. The chain links TRBV9 to TRBJ2-2; D is possibly TRBD2 (6 bases). CDR1 and CDR2 from the germline V gene are SGDLS and YYNGEE. Between the trimmed V and J ends, which lost 4 bases and 5 bases, there was a span of 15 bases. This CDR3 has 15 residues.

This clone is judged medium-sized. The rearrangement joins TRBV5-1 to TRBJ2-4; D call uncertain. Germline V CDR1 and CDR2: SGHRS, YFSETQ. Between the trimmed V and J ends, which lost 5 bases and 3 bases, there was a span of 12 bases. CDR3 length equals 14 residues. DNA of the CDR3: TGCGCCAGCAGTTTATCGGTAGGCAAAAACATTCAGTACTTC. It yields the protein CASSLSVGKNIQYF.

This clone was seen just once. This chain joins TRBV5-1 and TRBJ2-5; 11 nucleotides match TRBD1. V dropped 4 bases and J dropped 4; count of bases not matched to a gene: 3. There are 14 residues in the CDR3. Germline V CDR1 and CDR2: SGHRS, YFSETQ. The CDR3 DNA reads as TGCGCCAGCAGCACGGACAGGGGGCGAGAGACCCAGTACTTC. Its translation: CASSTDRGRETQYF.